This TCR beta chain comes out of a study of post-analysis software for immune sequencing data. The table lists this clonotype with a count of one. Its antigen is not identified. Unique molecular identifiers were built into the TCR beta cDNA libraries. TCRdb re-derived calls from the PCR reads in MiXCR, one entry per CDR3 protein. The sample yields hundreds of thousands of distinct CDR3 sequences, about 38% seen once. CDR1 KGHDR and CDR2 SFDVKD come from the germline V gene. The CDR3 is made up of 15 amino acids. Trimming took off 5 bases at V and 8 bases at J, with 20 bases between the two ends. General study points: When patients were compared with controls, a handful of TRBV segments were more frequent, TRBV5-6, TRBV5-1 and TRBV20-1 among them.

This chain connects TRBV24-1 to TRBJ2-5, with D maybe TRBD1 (6 bases). The sequence was collected from a girl under 18 with multiple sclerosis. The sample consisted of blood. The CDR3 loop is CATSAAGTRKNTQYF. DNA for the CDR3: TGTGCCACCAGTGCCGCCGGGACACGCAAGAATACCCAGTACTTC.